Given below is one TCR beta chain in context. The sample originates from a study of blood T cell repertoires in COVID-19. The wider study: Specimens from acute and convalescent COVID-19 originated in the United States, Italy and Spain. T cells, B-cell-depleted T cells, or PBMCs supplied cDNA or gDNA.

The CDR3 is made up of 17 amino acids. The V segment lost 5 bases and the J segment 5 bases; nucleotides outside the gene matches: 11. Germline V lookup: CDR1 SGHTA, CDR2 FQGNSA. As handled by the study authors: Amplifying reference gene primers gave estimates of nucleated cell counts. Using immunoSEQ multiplex PCR, the repertoire was profiled, and TCRdb retains in-frame clones only, with some absent. V and J calls and clone size are as listed in that table; D and trimming were resolved from the DNA. The data show 85,000 to 130,000 clones, with about four fifths seen just once and about 4.8% held by the top ten.

Sequencing was done on a sample of peripheral blood. The chain combines TRBV7-2 with TRBJ2-5, with TRBD2 matching over 13 bases. This clonotype was obtained from a man in his fifties or sixties with acute or convalescent COVID-19. The CDR3 sequence: CASSQSAGTSGTETQYF. The CDR3 coding sequence is TGTGCCAGCAGCCAAAGCGCCGGGACTAGCGGGACCGAGACCCAGTACTTC.